The 23 T cell receptor beta chains below were found in one sample sequenced in a study of PD-1 blockade in classical Hodgkin lymphoma. Profiled with immunoSEQ multiplex PCR; TCRdb holds only in-frame clones, not every one. This table has some 46,000 clones, around 81% appearing once. With no exception, relapse followed autologous stem cell transplantation in all patients, and brentuximab vedotin exposure varied. The source material was peripheral blood mononuclear cells (PBMCs), sampled before the second cycle of nivolumab. All receptors derive from a human donor with classical Hodgkin lymphoma.

This clone was observed once. V is TRBV6-4 and J is TRBJ2-2, with D possibly being TRBD1 (6 bases). The CDR3 runs to 16 residues. Germline lookup yields CDR1 MRHNA and CDR2 SNTAGT. Trimming left V 3 bases short and J 6 bases short, with 17 bases between. Written as DNA, the CDR3 is TGTGCCAGCAGTGATTACCCCGGGACAAGGGCCGGGGAGCTGTTTTTT. Its protein is CASSDYPGTRAGELFF.

This clone was seen a single time. V is TRBV7-8 and J is TRBJ2-3, with D possibly TRBD2 on 6 matching bases. In germline, CDR1 is SGHVS, CDR2 FQNEAQ. Trimming cost V 4 bases and J 2 bases, with 10 bases left between them. This CDR3 has 14 amino acids. DNA for the CDR3: TGTGCCAGCAGCTCCAGGGACTCCACAGATACGCAGTATTTT. It yields the protein CASSSRDSTDTQYF.

V gene TRBV6-1 combines with J gene TRBJ1-1, with unresolved D. From germline, CDR1 is MNHNS and CDR2 SASEGT. The germline V and J ends were trimmed by 7 bases and 2 bases, with 17 bases remaining between them. This CDR3 has 15 amino acids. The CDR3 nucleotides read TGTGCCAGCACCTGGCACCCGAACGCCAACACTGAAGCTTTCTTT. It encodes CASTWHPNANTEAFF.

This rearrangement joins TRBV27 to TRBJ2-7; 9 bases match TRBD2. The germline CDR1 and CDR2 sequences are MNHEY and SMNVEV (reference sequence). Trimming at V came to 7 bases and at J to 4 bases, leaving 5 bases not matched to a gene. This CDR3 is built from 13 residues. CDR3 residues: CASKRTSEYEQYF. The CDR3 DNA reads TGTGCCAGCAAAAGGACTAGCGAATACGAGCAGTACTTC.

The chain uses TRBV10-3 and TRBJ2-3; perhaps TRBD2 as D (5 bases). Trimming removed 4 bases at V and 0 bases at J, with 14 bases between. This CDR3 is built from 16 residues. CDR1 is ENHRY, CDR2 SYGVKD, per germline. This chain's CDR3 is CAISASRALSTDTQYF. The CDR3 coding sequence is TGTGCCATCAGTGCATCGAGGGCCCTGAGCACAGATACGCAGTATTTT.

To note about this clone: This specimen includes other DNA sequences encoding the same CDR3. The gene calls are TRBV27 and TRBJ2-3; D unresolved. CDR1 is MNHEY and CDR2 is SMNVEV in the germline V gene (reference sequence). V lost 7 bases and J 0 bases, leaving 2 bases between the germline ends. The CDR3 contains 11 residues. The CDR3 is CASTSTDTQYF. The CDR3 nucleotides are TGTGCCAGCACCAGCACAGATACGCAGTATTTT.

The rearrangement links TRBV5-4 to TRBJ2-1, with D unclear. The germline CDR1 and CDR2 sequences are SGHNT and YYREEE (reference sequence). The CDR3 contains 13 residues. V was shortened by 2 bases and J by 9 bases, with 12 bases between the two germline ends. CDR3 in amino acids: CASSLLQETEQFF. The CDR3 bases are TGTGCCAGCAGCTTACTCCAGGAAACTGAGCAGTTCTTC.

This clone was counted between two and nine times. The V gene is TRBV27, the J gene TRBJ1-3; D possibly corresponds to TRBD1 (6 bases). The ends were cut back, 5 bases at V and 3 bases at J, with 17 bases in the middle. The germline gives CDR1 MNHEY, CDR2 SMNVEV (reference sequence). The CDR3 consists of 16 residues. The CDR3 sequence: CASSEVGGGGGNTIYF. CDR3 coding DNA: TGTGCCAGCAGTGAAGTGGGTGGGGGCGGTGGAAACACCATATATTTT.

The chain has TRBV15 and TRBJ2-7; 7 bases fit TRBD2. V was pared by 0 bases and J by 9 bases, with 5 bases of the junction left unmatched. The CDR3 runs to 13 residues. Per the germline V gene, CDR1 is LNHNV and CDR2 is YYDKDF (reference sequence). CDR3 nucleotides: TGTGCCACCAGCAGAGATCGGGGGAGGGGGCAGTACTTC. Amino acid sequence: CATSRDRGRGQYF.

The gene calls are TRBV10-3 and TRBJ2-5, with 9 bases aligning to TRBD1. Gene TRBJ2-7 matches the end of the DNA better, so the J call may be wrong. The CDR3 sequence is 15 residues long. CDR1 is ENHRY, CDR2 SYGVKD, per germline. The CDR3 sequence: CAISESQDRGHEQYF. CDR3 DNA: TGTGCCATCAGTGAGTCACAGGACAGGGGCCACGAGCAGTACTTC.

The chain recombines TRBV5-1 with TRBJ2-1; 11 bases map to TRBD1. The CDR3 covers 15 residues. The germline gives CDR1 SGHRS, CDR2 YFSETQ. Germline trimming cut 4 bases from V and 8 bases from J; bases unmatched to any gene: 8. Here the CDR3 DNA reads TGCGCCAGCAGCCCGCAGGGACAGGGGGTAGATGAGCAGTTCTTC. It encodes CASSPQGQGVDEQFF. The full variable domain, with the rest looked up from reference TRBV5-1 and TRBJ2-1, is KAGVTQTPRYLIKTRGQQVTLSCSPISGHRSVSWYQQTPGQGLQFLFEYFSETQRNKGNFPGRFSGRQFSNSRSEMNVSTLELGDSALYLCASSPQGQGVDEQFFGPGTRLTVL.

V usage is TRBV6-6 and J usage is TRBJ2-3; 11 nucleotides align to TRBD2. The CDR3 runs 15 residues. The ends lost 10 bases at V and 4 bases at J; junction bases unmatched: 10. Germline V lookup: CDR1 MNHNY, CDR2 SVGAGI (reference sequence). The CDR3 protein is CANRLAGGFADTQYF. DNA of the CDR3: TGTGCCAACAGGTTAGCGGGGGGGTTCGCAGATACGCAGTATTTT.

This chain uses TRBV4-2 with TRBJ2-2, with 9 bases that match TRBD2. The CDR3 is made up of 18 amino acids. V lost 0 bases to trimming and J lost 6 bases; unmatched junction nucleotides: 11. Per germline, CDR1 LGHNA and CDR2 YNFKEQ. The CDR3 region is CASSQDAGGGARAGELFF. The DNA of the CDR3 is TGTGCCAGCAGCCAAGATGCCGGCGGGGGGGCCCGGGCCGGGGAGCTGTTTTTT.

CDR3 DNA: TGTGCCAGCAGTTTGGGACTGGGAGATGTGAACACTGAAGCTTTCTTT. It specifies CASSLGLGDVNTEAFF. The rearrangement joins TRBV27 to TRBJ1-1; weak D call: TRBD1 (5 bases). Germline CDR1 is MNHEY and CDR2 is SMNVEV (reference sequence). The CDR3 length is 16 residues. V lost 3 bases, J lost 0 bases, and 14 bases lay in between.

The chain recombines TRBV4-2 with TRBJ1-1, with a possible D match to TRBD1 (6 bases). This CDR3 region has 14 residues. V was cut by 2 bases and J by 11 bases, with 18 bases left in between. Germline CDR1 and CDR2: LGHNA and YNFKEQ. The CDR3 region has the DNA TGTGCCAGCAGCCAAAAAGGGGGGGGGCAAAAGGCTTTCTTT. It encodes CASSQKGGGQKAFF.

The V gene is TRBV19, the J gene TRBJ2-3, with D possibly being TRBD2 (6 bases). Per the germline V gene, CDR1 is LNHDA and CDR2 is SQIVND (reference sequence). The germline V and J ends were trimmed by 8 bases and 8 bases, with 26 bases remaining between them. The CDR3 consists of 16 residues. CDR3 protein: CASGTGSVTVVGTQYF. The CDR3 coding sequence is TGTGCCAGTGGGACTGGCTCAGTGACAGTCGTCGGTACGCAGTATTTT.

The chain couples TRBV5-4 to TRBJ2-7; D is perhaps TRBD1 (5 bases). The CDR3 is 12 amino acids. The germline V gene has CDR1 SGHNT and CDR2 YYREEE (reference sequence). V dropped 0 bases and J dropped 4 bases, with 5 bases sitting between them. As DNA, the CDR3 is TGTGCCAGCAGCTTGGACAGGTACGAGCAGTACTTC. Residues: CASSLDRYEQYF.

This clone was picked up one time. The chain couples TRBV7-2 to TRBJ2-1, with D hard to call. The CDR3 extends over 13 amino acids. Germline CDR1 and CDR2: SGHTA and FQGNSA. Trimming took off 5 bases at V and 7 bases at J, with 12 bases between the two ends. CDR3 sequence: CASSETLRNEQFF. CDR3 sequence (DNA): TGTGCCAGCAGCGAGACACTACGAAATGAGCAGTTCTTC.

The chain carries TRBV6-6 and TRBJ1-5; D is undetermined. The CDR3 is 13 residues long. Germline CDR1 reads MNHNY; CDR2 reads SVGAGI (reference sequence). The V and J ends lost 8 bases and 3 bases respectively, with 11 bases between them. The CDR3 sequence is CASDGPSNQPQHF. For the CDR3, the DNA is TGTGCCAGCGATGGGCCCTCCAATCAGCCCCAGCATTTT.

The J gene is TRBJ2-3, the V gene TRBV11-3; D remains ambiguous. There are 18 residues in the CDR3. Germline V gene sequence: CDR1 SGHNT, CDR2 YENEEA. Trimming pared 1 base from V and 1 base from J, leaving 18 bases between. Here the CDR3 DNA reads TGTGCCAGCAGCTTAGGCGGACGGAGCCCTCTTGGCACAGATACGCAGTATTTT. Its protein is CASSLGGRSPLGTDTQYF. Combining the CDR3 with reference TRBV11-3 and TRBJ2-3 gives the whole variable domain EAGVVQSPRYKIIEKKQPVAFWCNPISGHNTLYWYLQNLGQGPELLIRYENEEAVDDSQLPKDRFSAERLKGVDSTLKIQPAELGDSAVYLCASSLGGRSPLGTDTQYFGPGTRLTVL.

This sequence joins TRBV4-2 and TRBJ2-2, with 7 bases aligning to TRBD2. V was pared by 3 bases and J by 3 bases, with 16 bases of the junction left unmatched. This CDR3 is 19 amino acids long. Germline V gene lookup returns CDR1 LGHNA and CDR2 YNFKEQ. CDR3 sequence (DNA): TGTGCCAGCAGCCATCCTTTCGGCGGCGGGGGACGGGACACCGGGGAGCTGTTTTTT. This gives the protein CASSHPFGGGGRDTGELFF.

This sequence joins TRBV6-5 and TRBJ1-1, with D possibly TRBD1 on 6 matching bases. The CDR3 covers 14 residues. Looked up from germline, CDR1 is MNHEY and CDR2 is SVGAGI. V lost 7 bases, J lost 1 base, and 13 bases lay in between. The CDR3 spells CASIDRSRNTEAFF. Here the CDR3 DNA reads TGTGCCAGCATTGACAGGTCGCGGAACACTGAAGCTTTCTTT.

This clone has only a few counts. The J gene is TRBJ1-6, the V gene TRBV6-1, with a tentative D call TRBD1 (5 bases). Between the trimmed V and J ends, which lost 4 bases and 5 bases, there was a span of 9 bases. From germline, CDR1 is MNHNS and CDR2 SASEGT. The CDR3 totals 14 residues. This CDR3 is CASSVQGDNSPLHF. The CDR3 coding sequence is TGTGCCAGCAGTGTACAAGGGGATAATTCACCCCTCCACTTT.